A selection of T cell receptor beta chains follows, all from one sample in a study of cytomegalovirus exposure and HLA in healthy donors. Profiling relied on immunoSEQ multiplex PCR, and the TCRdb table lists in-frame clones only, not all of them. The profile shows about 150,000 clones, approximately 94% of them singletons. The specimen sequenced was PBMCs. The receptors stem from a man in his late teens or twenties in good health and CMV-seropositive. Both conserved end residues are part of each CDR3. The D gene is left open where the match is weak. Clone size is given for some rows only: seen once, a few or many times, or a class if the clone is expanded.

D,V,size,J,DNA,CDR3
TRBD2,TRBV5-4,NA,TRBJ2-1,TGTGCCAGCAGCTTGGGTACTAGCGGGAGAGATACTGGGCAGTTCTTC,CASSLGTSGRDTGQFF
TRBD1,TRBV5-1,few,TRBJ1-5,TGCGCCAGCAGCTTGGGTAGGACAGGGGGCTCTGAGCCCCAGCATTTT,CASSLGRTGGSEPQHF
TRBD2,TRBV5-1,NA,TRBJ2-1,TGCGCCAGCAGCTGGAATATACTAGCGGGCCACTCCTACAATGAGCAGTTCTTC,CASSWNILAGHSYNEQFF
TRBD2,TRBV10-2,NA,TRBJ2-5,TGCGCCAGCAGTCCGGGACTAGCGGGAGGACAAGAGACCCAGTACTTC,CASSPGLAGGQETQYF
TRBD1,TRBV19,NA,TRBJ1-4,TGTGCCAGTAGTTCGCAGACAGGGGGCTCTGAAAAACTGTTTTTT,CASSSQTGGSEKLFF
NA,TRBV4-1,NA,TRBJ2-7,TGCGCCAGCAGCCAGGACAAGCTAATCCCTTCCGAGCAGTACTTC,CASSQDKLIPSEQYF
TRBD1,TRBV28,once,TRBJ2-3,TGTGCCAGCAGGCTGCGGGACAGGGGGATCGGCGATACGCAGTATTTT,CASRLRDRGIGDTQYF
TRBD1,TRBV29-1,NA,TRBJ1-1,TGCAGCGTTGAAGTCCCGGGACAGGTCACTGAAGCTTTCTTT,CSVEVPGQVTEAFF
NA,TRBV28,NA,TRBJ2-6,TGTGCCAGCAGTTTGATGAGCTCTGGGGCCAACGTCCTGACTTTC,CASSLMSSGANVLTF
NA,TRBV7-2,NA,TRBJ2-1,TGTGCCAGCAGCTTAAACGCAGGGGGGTACAATGAGCAGTTCTTC,CASSLNAGGYNEQFF